This T cell receptor (beta chain) was sequenced in a study of patients and donors after allogeneic stem cell transplantation. Ends included, the CDR3 has 12 residues. In germline, CDR1 is MDHEN, CDR2 SYDVKM. This clonotype was counted at least ten times. Given the absence of the conserved phenylalanine or tryptophan at the CDR3 end, a read error is likely. The DNA is omitted, as the CDR3 cannot be located on it reliably, and the CDR3 follows TCRdb's listing. Via MiXCR, TCRdb re-called the RT-PCR reads, giving one row per CDR3 protein. The profile shows about a million distinct CDR3 sequences, around 17% of them singletons.

Sequenced input: blood, either unsorted or a sorted T cell fraction (not recorded which). The receptor was derived from a human donor who was either an allogeneic HSCT recipient or a stem cell or donor lymphocyte infusion donor (not recorded which). It is not recorded whose cells these are; they may come from a transplant donor. This sequence joins TRBV28 and TRBJ2-5; TRBD1 is the table's D call and was not checked against the DNA. The CDR3 is CASSSDSGAVVR.